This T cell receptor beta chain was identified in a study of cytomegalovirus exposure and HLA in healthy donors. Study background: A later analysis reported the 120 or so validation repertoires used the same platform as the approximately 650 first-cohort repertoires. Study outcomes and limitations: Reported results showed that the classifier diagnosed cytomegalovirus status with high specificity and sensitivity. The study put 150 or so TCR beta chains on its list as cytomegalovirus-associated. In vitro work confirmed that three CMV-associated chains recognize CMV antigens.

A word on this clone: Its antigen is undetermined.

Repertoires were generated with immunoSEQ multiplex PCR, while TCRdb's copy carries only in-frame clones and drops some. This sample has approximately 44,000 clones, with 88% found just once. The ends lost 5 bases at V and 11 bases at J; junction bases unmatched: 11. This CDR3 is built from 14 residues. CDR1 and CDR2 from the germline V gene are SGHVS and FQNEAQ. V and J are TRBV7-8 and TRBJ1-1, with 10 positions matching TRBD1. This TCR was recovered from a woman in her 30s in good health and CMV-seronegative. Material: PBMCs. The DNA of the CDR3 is TGTGCCAGCAGCCGGGACAGGGGCCTGGGTTTGGCTTTCTTT. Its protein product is CASSRDRGLGLAFF.